These T cell receptor beta chains were read from a single sample in a study of human T cells and chemical hapten exposure. TCRdb called the RACE reads again in MiXCR, with one record for every CDR3 protein. The sample records roughly 72,000 distinct CDR3 sequences, around a tenth being singletons. Sample: whole blood, taken in connection with sensitization to the hapten diphenylcyclopropenone (DPC). The receptors derive from a woman between 45 and 60 years old with alopecia areata. Some clones in this sample may be carry-over from other donors' samples. Both conserved end residues are part of each CDR3. A D gene is named only where the DNA matches it firmly. The size of a clone is reported for some rows only, either as once, few or many, or as a class for expanded clones.

j_call d_call clone_size v_call cdr3_aa cdr3_nt
TRBJ2-3 TRBD2 many TRBV11-2 CASSLSLAGGLPDTQYF TGTGCCAGCAGCCTTAGTCTAGCGGGAGGCCTCCCAGATACGCAGTATTTT
TRBJ2-5 NA few TRBV29-1 CSVADSGQETQYF TGCAGCGTCGCTGACTCCGGCCAAGAGACCCAGTACTTC
TRBJ1-5 TRBD1 NA TRBV30 CAWSGRDRTNQPQHF TGTGCCTGGAGCGGCCGGGACAGGACAAATCAGCCCCAGCATTTT
TRBJ2-3 NA NA TRBV27 CASSFTSSTDTQYF TGTGCCAGCAGTTTCACCTCTAGCACAGATACGCAGTATTTT
TRBJ1-5 NA NA TRBV18 CASSPGGSNQPQHF TGTGCCAGCTCACCGGGGGGTAGCAATCAGCCCCAGCATTTT
TRBJ2-1 TRBD2 few TRBV28 CASSLLLAAQFF TGTGCCAGCAGTTTATTGCTAGCGGCGCAGTTCTTC
TRBJ1-5 NA NA TRBV12-3/TRBV12-4 CASSLVQGPTMHF TGTGCCAGCAGTTTAGTTCAGGGACCTACAATGCATTTT
TRBJ2-3 TRBD1 many TRBV5-1 CASSRDGTGPDTQYF TGCGCCAGCAGCCGCGATGGGACAGGGCCAGATACGCAGTATTTT
TRBJ2-6 TRBD2 many TRBV7-9 CASSLYGTSSGANVLTF TGTGCCAGCAGCTTATACGGGACTAGCTCTGGGGCCAACGTCCTGACTTTC
TRBJ2-5 NA NA TRBV29-1 CSAVRDGQETQYF TGCAGCGCCGTCCGGGACGGCCAAGAGACCCAGTACTTC
TRBJ1-1 NA many TRBV12-3/TRBV12-4 CASSSTWHTEAFF TGTGCCAGCAGTTCTACCTGGCACACTGAAGCTTTCTTT
TRBJ2-2 NA few TRBV9 CASSVEVGSNTGELFF TGTGCCAGCAGCGTAGAGGTGGGCTCGAACACCGGGGAGCTGTTTTTT
TRBJ2-1 NA many TRBV11-2 CASSPGGNNNEQFF TGTGCCAGCAGCCCCGGCGGGAACAACAATGAGCAGTTCTTC
TRBJ2-3 NA few TRBV3-1 CASSQDRPYTDTQYF TGTGCCAGCAGCCAAGATCGGCCTTACACAGATACGCAGTATTTT
TRBJ2-1 NA few TRBV10-1 CASSGDLYNEQFF TGCGCCAGCAGTGGGGACCTATACAATGAGCAGTTCTTC
TRBJ1-1 NA NA TRBV6-1 CASTRTNTEAFF TGTGCCAGCACCAGGACGAACACTGAAGCTTTCTTT
TRBJ1-1 NA few TRBV29-1 CSLKQGNTEAFF TGCAGCCTAAAACAGGGGAACACTGAAGCTTTCTTT
TRBJ2-3 TRBD2 few TRBV12-3/TRBV12-4 CASSPKLAGAWDTQYF TGTGCCAGCAGCCCGAAACTAGCGGGCGCTTGGGATACGCAGTATTTT
TRBJ2-7 TRBD2 many TRBV7-2 CASSLGLAQEQYF TGTGCCAGCAGCTTGGGACTAGCGCAAGAGCAGTACTTC
TRBJ2-3 TRBD2 few TRBV24-1 CATSERLAGKADTQYF TGTGCCACCAGCGAACGCCTAGCGGGGAAAGCGGATACGCAGTATTTT
TRBJ2-7 NA many TRBV29-1 CSVGLIGTTGEQYF TGCAGCGTTGGACTAATAGGGACCACGGGCGAGCAGTACTTC
TRBJ2-5 NA NA TRBV11-2 CASSLGTEGETQYF TGTGCCAGCAGCCTCGGGACGGAGGGAGAGACCCAGTACTTC
TRBJ2-5 NA few TRBV18 CASSPNPGETQYF TGTGCCAGCTCACCTAACCCAGGCGAGACCCAGTACTTC
TRBJ2-7 TRBD2 NA TRBV6-6 CASSRLAGGREQYF TGTGCCAGCAGCCGACTAGCGGGAGGTCGCGAGCAGTACTTC
TRBJ1-2 NA few TRBV7-2 CASSLGGAYGYTF TGTGCCAGCAGCTTAGGGGGCGCCTATGGCTACACCTTC
TRBJ1-1 NA NA TRBV30 CAWRTRGPETEAFF TGTGCCTGGAGGACGCGGGGCCCCGAGACTGAAGCTTTCTTT
TRBJ2-7 TRBD1 many TRBV7-6 CASSAGTGGSEQYF TGTGCCAGCAGCGCGGGGACAGGGGGGAGCGAGCAGTACTTC
TRBJ2-1 NA NA TRBV12-3/TRBV12-4 CASSTYSFLRGNEQFF TGTGCCAGCAGTACCTACAGCTTCTTGAGAGGGAATGAGCAGTTCTTC